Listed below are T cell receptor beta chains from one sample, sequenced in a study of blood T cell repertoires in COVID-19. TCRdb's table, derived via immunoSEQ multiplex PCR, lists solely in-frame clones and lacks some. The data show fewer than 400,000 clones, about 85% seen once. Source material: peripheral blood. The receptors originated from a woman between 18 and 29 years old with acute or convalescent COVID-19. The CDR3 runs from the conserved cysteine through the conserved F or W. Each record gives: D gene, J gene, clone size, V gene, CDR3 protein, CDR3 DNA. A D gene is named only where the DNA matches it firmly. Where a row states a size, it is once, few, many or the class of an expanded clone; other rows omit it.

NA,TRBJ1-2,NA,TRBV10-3,CAISESWAYTF,TGTGCCATCAGTGAGTCTTGGGCCTACACCTTC
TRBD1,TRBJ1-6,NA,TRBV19,CASSIRESGPRDREGSPLHF,TGTGCCAGTAGTATCAGGGAGTCTGGACCCCGGGACAGAGAGGGATCACCCCTCCACTTT
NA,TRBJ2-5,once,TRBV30,CAWMGRETQYF,TGTGCCTGGATGGGGCGCGAGACCCAGTACTTC
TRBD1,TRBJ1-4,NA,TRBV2,CASSEGQLNEKLFF,TGTGCCAGCAGTGAGGGACAGCTTAATGAAAAACTGTTTTTT
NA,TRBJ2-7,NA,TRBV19,CASSIDGGRSSYEQYF,TGTGCCAGTAGTATAGATGGAGGGAGGAGCTCCTACGAGCAGTACTTC
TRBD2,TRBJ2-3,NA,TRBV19,CASSLQIAGTSTDTQYF,TGTGCCAGTAGCCTTCAAATAGCGGGGACTAGCACAGATACGCAGTATTTT
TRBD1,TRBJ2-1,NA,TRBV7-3,CASSKTGGAYNEQFF,TGTGCCAGCAGCAAAACAGGGGGAGCCTACAATGAGCAGTTCTTC
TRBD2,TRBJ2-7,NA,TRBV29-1,CSVLYSSGGYEQYF,TGCAGCGTCTTGTATTCTAGCGGGGGCTACGAGCAGTACTTC
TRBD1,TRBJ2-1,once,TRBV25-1,CASSAPEGQLAYNEQFF,TGTGCCAGCAGTGCCCCCGAGGGACAGCTAGCCTACAATGAGCAGTTCTTC
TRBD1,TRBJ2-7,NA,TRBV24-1,CATSDGGQGVPYEQYF,TGTGCCACCAGTGATGGGGGACAGGGGGTCCCCTACGAGCAGTACTTC
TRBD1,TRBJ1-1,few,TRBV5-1,CASSHQTGSTNTEAFF,TGCGCCAGCAGCCATCAGACAGGGAGTACGAACACTGAAGCTTTCTTT
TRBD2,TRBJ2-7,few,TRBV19,CASSITPGGYYEQYF,TGTGCCAGTAGTATAACCCCGGGAGGGTACTACGAGCAGTACTTC
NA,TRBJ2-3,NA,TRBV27,CASSLYRPSGDTQYF,TGTGCCAGCAGTTTATATCGCCCATCAGGAGATACGCAGTATTTT
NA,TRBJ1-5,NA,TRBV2,CASSEVRNQPQHF,TGTGCCAGCAGTGAGGTCAGGAATCAGCCCCAGCATTTT
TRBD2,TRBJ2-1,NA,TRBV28,CASSTSGPYNEQFF,TGTGCCAGCAGTACTAGCGGGCCCTACAATGAGCAGTTCTTC